Sequencing of this TCR beta chain was carried out in a study of human CD8 memory T cell subsets. Whole-study findings and limits: Both stem-like memory T cells and precursor exhausted T cells showed comparably high diversity, which set them apart from effector memory cells.

Looked up from germline, CDR1 is MDHEN and CDR2 is SYDVKM. The CDR3 covers 14 residues. Investigators built TCR beta libraries using UMI-labeled 5' RACE. TCRdb reprocessed the 5' RACE reads, keeping one entry per CDR3 protein, no DNA. The repertoire table contains about 17,000 distinct CDR3 sequences. PBMC were isolated from buffy coats given by healthy donors. The authors enriched total CD8+ T cells by negative magnetic separation. RNA originated from duplicate vials containing some 150,000 sorted CD8+ T cells per subset. About this clonotype itself: Its target is unknown.

The chain has TRBV28 and TRBJ2-7; TCRdb names TRBD1, which stays unverified in the absence of DNA. The TCR sequence derives from a human donor in good health. The sample consisted of CD8+ stem-like memory T cells (TSCM and TCM) sorted from PBMCs. The subset is: stem-like memory CD8 T cells (TSTEM), CCR7+ PD-1- TIGIT-. CDR3 loop: CASSLTGTDYEQYF.